The 27 T cell receptor beta chains presented below share a single source sample, sequenced in a study of cytomegalovirus exposure and HLA in healthy donors. Researchers ran the PCR with 60 Vbeta and 13 Jbeta primers. The method was immunoSEQ multiplex PCR; TCRdb's version includes in-frame clones alone and lacks a portion of them. The sample holds approximately 82,000 clones, around 10% seen once. Input material: PBMCs. The receptors shown here come from a man in his sixties in good health and CMV-seropositive.

The chain recombines TRBV29-1 with TRBJ2-3, with 9 positions matching TRBD2. J gave up 3 bases and V 5 bases, and 15 bases lay outside the gene matches. Germline lookup yields CDR1 SQVTM and CDR2 ANQGSEA. The CDR3 is made up of 17 amino acids. CDR3 DNA: TGCAGCGTTTCCCTCCGCGGGACTAGCTTCTGGACAGATACGCAGTATTTT. Protein: CSVSLRGTSFWTDTQYF.

This clone appeared a single time. Written as DNA, the CDR3 is TGTGCCAGCACCACCTCGGGTCTTGGAAACACCATATATTTT. Amino acids: CASTTSGLGNTIYF. This chain links TRBV7-8 with TRBJ1-3; no reliable D call. V gave up 7 bases and J gave up 3 bases, with 13 bases separating them. This CDR3 contains 14 residues. Germline lookup yields CDR1 SGHVS and CDR2 FQNEAQ.

This chain uses TRBV27 with TRBJ1-2; TRBD1 might be the D (6 bases). CDR3 length: 13 residues. V was shortened by 1 base and J by 7 bases, with 10 bases between the two germline ends. Germline V CDR1 and CDR2: MNHEY, SMNVEV (reference sequence). CDR3 protein: CASSLWGGGGYTF. For the CDR3, the DNA is TGTGCCAGCAGTTTATGGGGAGGGGGTGGCTACACCTTC.

This clone was detected a few times. This chain links TRBV6-5 with TRBJ1-2; 7 nucleotides line up with TRBD1. The CDR3 is 16 residues long. Germline V CDR1 and CDR2: MNHEY, SVGAGI. V trimming: 4 bases; J trimming: 0 bases; junction bases outside the gene matches: 8. In nucleotides, the CDR3 is TGTGCCAGCAGTTTAGGGACAGAGTTTTCTAACTATGGCTACACCTTC. It is translated as CASSLGTEFSNYGYTF.

This clone was recorded a few times. The same CDR3 can be traced to other DNA sequences in this sample. The V and J genes are TRBV5-4 and TRBJ2-7; 13 bases line up with TRBD2. V shed 4 bases and J 4 bases; nucleotides not matched to a gene: 5. Looked up from germline, CDR1 is SGHNT and CDR2 is YYREEE (reference sequence). The CDR3 is 15 amino acids. As DNA, the CDR3 is TGTGCCAGCAGCCCGTGGACTAGCGGGAGTTACGAGCAGTACTTC. It codes for CASSPWTSGSYEQYF.

V gene TRBV10-1 combines with J gene TRBJ2-7, with D tentatively TRBD1 (6 bases). Germline loops: CDR1 WNHNN, CDR2 SYGVQD (reference sequence). This CDR3 has 12 amino acids. V dropped 6 bases and J dropped 5 bases, with 11 bases sitting between them. CDR3 sequence: CASSDRSNEQYV. Written as DNA, the CDR3 is TGCGCCAGCAGCGACAGGTCCAACGAGCAGTACGTC.

The chain uses TRBV7-9 and TRBJ1-6; 9 bases map to TRBD1. The CDR3 runs to 14 residues. Germline CDR1 is SEHNR and CDR2 is FQNEAQ (reference sequence). V gave up 4 bases and J gave up 8 bases; unmatched junction bases: 3. The CDR3 DNA reads TGTGCCAGCAGCTCGGACAGGGGTGATTCACCCCTCCACTTT. This translates into CASSSDRGDSPLHF.

The chain combines TRBV28 with TRBJ2-7, with D possibly matching TRBD2 (6 bases). This CDR3 comprises 15 residues. V dropped 7 bases and J dropped 4 bases, with 20 bases sitting between them. CDR1 and CDR2 (germline): MDHEN, SYDVKM. CDR3 region: CASTRRGSMRYEQYF. CDR3 coding DNA: TGTGCCAGCACCCGACGGGGGAGTATGCGGTACGAGCAGTACTTC. The full variable domain, with the rest looked up from reference TRBV28 and TRBJ2-7, is DVKVTQSSRYLVKRTGEKVFLECVQDMDHENMFWYRQDPGLGLRLIYFSYDVKMKEKGDIPEGYSVSREKKERFSLILESASTNQTSMYLCASTRRGSMRYEQYFGPGTRLTVT.

The rearrangement links TRBV19 to TRBJ2-7, with D maybe TRBD2 (5 bases). Trimming left V 3 bases short and J 5 bases short, with 17 bases between. The CDR3 spans 15 residues. Germline CDR1 and CDR2: LNHDA and SQIVND (reference sequence). CDR3 coding DNA: TGTGCCAGTAGTATGACCCCTGTAGCGCGCCACGAGCAGTACTTC. It encodes CASSMTPVARHEQYF.

The J gene is TRBJ2-7, the V gene TRBV15, with 9 bases lining up with TRBD2. Per the germline V gene, CDR1 is LNHNV and CDR2 is YYDKDF (reference sequence). Germline trimming cut 8 bases from V and 7 bases from J; bases unmatched to any gene: 18. The length of the CDR3 is 16 residues. In DNA, the CDR3 is TGTGCCACCGCCGGGGGAACTAGCGGGCTCCGGGGTGAGCAGTACTTC. Amino acids: CATAGGTSGLRGEQYF.

This clone has only a few counts. This sequence joins TRBV27 and TRBJ1-1; D gene ambiguous. This CDR3 is 13 amino acids long. Germline CDR1 is MNHEY and CDR2 is SMNVEV (reference sequence). V dropped 2 bases and J dropped 2 bases, with 6 bases sitting between them. CDR3 sequence (DNA): TGTGCCAGCAGTTTACTGGCTAACACTGAAGCTTTCTTT. This gives the protein CASSLLANTEAFF.

This chain connects TRBV9 to TRBJ2-2; a weak D match, TRBD1 (5 bases). Germline values: CDR1 SGDLS, CDR2 YYNGEE. Trimming shortened V by 4 bases and J by 4 bases, and 14 bases separated the two germline ends. The CDR3 sequence is 15 residues long. CDR3 bases: TGTGCCAGCAGCTCCACCGACAGAAGCACCGGGGAGCTGTTTTTT. It encodes CASSSTDRSTGELFF.

The V gene is TRBV18, the J gene TRBJ2-2; D unclear. The V end lost 3 bases, the J end lost 6 bases, and 17 bases lay between the germline ends. This CDR3 has 16 amino acids. Germline lookup yields CDR1 KGHSH and CDR2 LQKENI. CDR3 in amino acids: CASSPSSRNSAGELFF. The CDR3 DNA reads as TGTGCCAGCTCACCTTCGAGCAGGAACTCAGCCGGGGAGCTGTTTTTT.

This clone showed up just a few times. The chain recombines TRBV27 with TRBJ2-7, with 8 nucleotides matching TRBD2. Trimming took 5 bases from V and 4 from J; bases not matched to a gene: 10. Germline V CDR1 and CDR2: MNHEY, SMNVEV (reference sequence). The CDR3 length is 15 residues. The CDR3 loop is CASSTQAGALYEQYF. CDR3 sequence (DNA): TGTGCCAGCAGTACTCAAGCGGGAGCCCTATACGAGCAGTACTTC.

The table lists this clone with a count of one. J is TRBJ1-1 and V is TRBV18, with D possibly matching TRBD1 (6 bases). The V and J ends lost 5 bases and 1 base respectively, with 11 bases between them. The CDR3 runs to 14 residues. CDR1 and CDR2 from the germline V gene are KGHSH and LQKENI. The CDR3 reads CASSINRENTEAFF. The CDR3 DNA follows: TGTGCCAGCTCAATCAACAGGGAGAACACTGAAGCTTTCTTT.

There are a few counts of this clone. The V call is TRBV28, the J call TRBJ1-5, with TRBD1 as a possible D gene (6 bases). V lost 5 bases and J 3 bases, leaving 14 bases between the germline ends. The germline V gene encodes CDR1 MDHEN and CDR2 SYDVKM. This CDR3 is built from 15 residues. CDR3 sequence reads: CASSPTDSPNQPQHF. For the CDR3, the DNA is TGTGCCAGCAGTCCAACGGACAGTCCCAATCAGCCCCAGCATTTT.

The chain couples TRBV9 to TRBJ2-5; 9 bases align to TRBD2. This CDR3 comprises 15 residues. CDR1 SGDLS and CDR2 YYNGEE come from the germline V gene. V was pared by 0 bases and J by 5 bases, with 5 bases of the junction left unmatched. This CDR3 reads CASSVGGGALETQYF. The CDR3 DNA is TGTGCCAGCAGCGTAGGCGGGGGGGCGTTGGAGACCCAGTACTTC.

This clone came up a few times. V gene TRBV11-3 combines with J gene TRBJ2-1; TRBD2 is a possible D gene (5 bases). CDR1 and CDR2 (germline): SGHNT, YENEEA. CDR3 size: 13 residues. The ends were cut back, 5 bases at V and 3 bases at J, with 8 bases in the middle. CDR3 in amino acids: CASSPRDYNEQFF. CDR3 bases: TGTGCCAGCAGCCCTCGGGACTACAATGAGCAGTTCTTC.

This clone was counted only a few times. The V call is TRBV10-2, the J call TRBJ2-1; no firm D call. V lost 9 bases, J lost 7 bases, and 10 bases lay in between. This CDR3 spans 11 amino acids. Per germline, CDR1 WSHSY and CDR2 SAAADI. The CDR3 nucleotides are TGCGCCAGTTTACAGCTGAATGAGCAGTTCTTC. This translates into CASLQLNEQFF.

The gene calls are TRBV27 and TRBJ2-7; 9 bases line up with TRBD2. This CDR3 is built from 14 residues. The junction had 6 bases not matched to a gene; V was cut back by 5 bases and J by 4 bases. Germline CDR1 is MNHEY and CDR2 is SMNVEV (reference sequence). The CDR3 region is CASSIGTSRYEQYF. The CDR3 DNA reads TGTGCCAGCAGTATCGGGACTAGCAGGTACGAGCAGTACTTC.

This chain links TRBV2 with TRBJ2-5; maybe TRBD2 (5 bases). CDR1 SNHLY and CDR2 FYNNEI come from the germline V gene. The germline V and J ends were trimmed by 2 bases and 5 bases, with 12 bases remaining between them. The CDR3 contains 14 residues. In DNA, the CDR3 is TGTGCCAGCAGTGAATCTTCAACGGGGGAGACCCAGTACTTC. Its translation is CASSESSTGETQYF.

The V gene is TRBV29-1, the J gene TRBJ2-2, with 8 bases fitting TRBD1. From germline, CDR1 is SQVTM and CDR2 ANQGSEA. J gave up 1 base and V 6 bases, and 4 bases lay outside the gene matches. This CDR3 region has 14 residues. CDR3 sequence reads: CSVADRENTGELFF. The CDR3 region has the DNA TGCAGCGTAGCGGACAGGGAGAACACCGGGGAGCTGTTTTTT.

The chain recombines TRBV5-6 with TRBJ2-7; D may be TRBD2 (5 bases). Germline CDR1 reads SGHDT; CDR2 reads YYEEEE. The ends were cut back, 2 bases at V and 5 bases at J, with 14 bases in the middle. The length of the CDR3 is 14 residues. The DNA of the CDR3 is TGTGCCAGCAGCTTCCCCGGGGTGCTCGACGAGCAGTACGTC. It specifies CASSFPGVLDEQYV.

A few counts support this clone. The V call is TRBV7-2, the J call TRBJ2-2, with TRBD2 as a possible D gene (5 bases). Trimming pared 2 bases from V and 3 bases from J, leaving 7 bases between. Germline CDR1 is SGHTA and CDR2 is FQGNSA. The CDR3 is 14 amino acids. CDR3 sequence (DNA): TGTGCCAGCAGCTTAAACGGGGACACCGGGGAGCTGTTTTTT. Encoded protein: CASSLNGDTGELFF.

This chain connects TRBV7-2 to TRBJ2-4, with 7 bases that match TRBD1. The CDR3 loop spans 14 amino acids. CDR1 is SGHTA, CDR2 FQGNSA, per germline. V lost 4 bases, J lost 5 bases, and 5 bases stayed unmatched. CDR3 loop: CASSSTGIQNIQYF. CDR3 nucleotide sequence: TGTGCCAGCAGCTCGACAGGGATCCAAAACATTCAGTACTTC. Full variable domain (missing parts from reference TRBV7-2 and TRBJ2-4): GAGVSQSPSNKVTEKGKDVELRCDPISGHTALYWYRQSLGQGLEFLIYFQGNSAPDKSGLPSDRFSAERTGGSVSTLTIQRTQQEDSAVYLCASSSTGIQNIQYFGAGTRLSVL.

Only a few counts were recorded for this clone. The CDR3 coding sequence is TGCGCCAGCAGCGAGCAGAGACTAACAGGGTCGAAGCAGTACTTC. This encodes CASSEQRLTGSKQYF. The chain uses TRBV5-1 and TRBJ2-7, with a possible D match to TRBD1 (6 bases). Germline-derived CDR1 and CDR2 are SGHRS and YFSETQ. V lost 4 bases, J lost 8 bases, and 22 bases lay in between. The CDR3 spans 15 residues. The full variable domain, with the rest looked up from reference TRBV5-1 and TRBJ2-7, is KAGVTQTPRYLIKTRGQQVTLSCSPISGHRSVSWYQQTPGQGLQFLFEYFSETQRNKGNFPGRFSGRQFSNSRSEMNVSTLELGDSALYLCASSEQRLTGSKQYFGPGTRLTVT.

The CDR3 nucleotides read TGTGCCAGCTCAACGACAGAGAACACTGAAGCTTTCTTT. Translation gives CASSTTENTEAFF. V and J are TRBV18 and TRBJ1-1; D perhaps matches TRBD1 (5 bases). V gave up 5 bases and J gave up 1 base, with 8 bases separating them. CDR3 size: 13 residues. Germline V lookup: CDR1 KGHSH, CDR2 LQKENI.